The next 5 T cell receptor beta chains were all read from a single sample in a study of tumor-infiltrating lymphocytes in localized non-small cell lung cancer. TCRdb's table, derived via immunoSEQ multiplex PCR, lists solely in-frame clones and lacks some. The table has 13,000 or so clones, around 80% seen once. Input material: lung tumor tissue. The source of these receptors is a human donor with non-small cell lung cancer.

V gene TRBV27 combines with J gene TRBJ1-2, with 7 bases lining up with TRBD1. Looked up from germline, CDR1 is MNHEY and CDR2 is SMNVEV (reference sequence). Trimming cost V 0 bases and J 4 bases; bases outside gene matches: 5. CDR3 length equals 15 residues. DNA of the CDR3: TGTGCCAGCAGTTTATCGACAGGGAACTCCTATGGCTACACCTTC. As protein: CASSLSTGNSYGYTF.

This chain's CDR3 is CASSGDRSSYGYTF. CDR3 DNA sequence: TGTGCCAGCAGTGGGGACAGGAGCTCCTATGGCTACACCTTC. This rearrangement joins TRBV2 to TRBJ1-2; TRBD1 agrees at 8 bases. Germline CDR1 is SNHLY and CDR2 is FYNNEI. The CDR3 covers 14 residues. With 4 bases clipped from V and 4 bases from J, the junction kept 5 bases outside the gene matches.

Here the CDR3 DNA reads TGTGCCAGCAGCTTAGCGACCTACGAGCAGTACTTC. It codes for CASSLATYEQYF. The chain joins TRBV7-2 to TRBJ2-7; D remains ambiguous. The germline V and J ends were trimmed by 0 bases and 2 bases, with 2 bases remaining between them. The CDR3 runs to 12 residues. CDR1 is SGHTA and CDR2 is FQGNSA in the germline V gene.

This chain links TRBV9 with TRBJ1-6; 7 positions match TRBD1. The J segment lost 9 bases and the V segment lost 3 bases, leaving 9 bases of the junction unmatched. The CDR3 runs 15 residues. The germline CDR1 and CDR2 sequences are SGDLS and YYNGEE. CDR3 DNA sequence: TGTGCCAGCAGCGGATCACAGGGGAGGGGTTCACCCCTCCACTTT. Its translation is CASSGSQGRGSPLHF.

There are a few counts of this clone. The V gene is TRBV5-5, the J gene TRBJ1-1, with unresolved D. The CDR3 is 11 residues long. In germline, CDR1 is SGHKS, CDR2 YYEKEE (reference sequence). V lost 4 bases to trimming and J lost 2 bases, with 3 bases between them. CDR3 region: CASSQNTEAFF. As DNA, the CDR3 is TGTGCCAGCAGCCAAAACACTGAAGCTTTCTTT.